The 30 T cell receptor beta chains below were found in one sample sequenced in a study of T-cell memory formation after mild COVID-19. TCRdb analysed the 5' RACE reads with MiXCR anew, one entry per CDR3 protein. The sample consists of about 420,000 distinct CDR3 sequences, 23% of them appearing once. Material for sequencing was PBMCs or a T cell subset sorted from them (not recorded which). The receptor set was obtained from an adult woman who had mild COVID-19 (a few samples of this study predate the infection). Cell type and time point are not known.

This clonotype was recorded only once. CDR3 amino acids: CASSLQPGQPHGYTF. CDR3 bases: TGCGCCAGCAGCCTACAACCGGGACAACCGCATGGCTACACCTTC. The gene calls are TRBV5-1 and TRBJ1-2, with D perhaps TRBD1 (6 bases). Looked up from germline, CDR1 is SGHRS and CDR2 is YFSETQ. With 4 bases removed from V and 6 bases from J, the gap between germline ends came to 19 bases. The CDR3 consists of 15 residues. The variable domain in full, completed from reference TRBV5-1 and TRBJ1-2, reads KAGVTQTPRYLIKTRGQQVTLSCSPISGHRSVSWYQQTPGQGLQFLFEYFSETQRNKGNFPGRFSGRQFSNSRSEMNVSTLELGDSALYLCASSLQPGQPHGYTFGSGTRLTVV.

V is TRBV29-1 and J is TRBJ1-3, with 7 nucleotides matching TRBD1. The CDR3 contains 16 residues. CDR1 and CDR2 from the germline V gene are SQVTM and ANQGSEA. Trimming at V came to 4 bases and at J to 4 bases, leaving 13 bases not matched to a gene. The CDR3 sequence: CSVGQDRPSGGNTIYF. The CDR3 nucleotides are TGCAGCGTTGGTCAGGACAGGCCTTCGGGGGGAAACACCATATATTTT.

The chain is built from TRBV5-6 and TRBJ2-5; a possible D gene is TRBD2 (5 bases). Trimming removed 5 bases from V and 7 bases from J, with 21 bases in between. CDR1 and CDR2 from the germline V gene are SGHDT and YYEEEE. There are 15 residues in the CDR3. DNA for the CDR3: TGTGCCAGCAGAAGCCACTTGACGGGGTTAGGGACCCAGTACTTC. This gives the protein CASRSHLTGLGTQYF.

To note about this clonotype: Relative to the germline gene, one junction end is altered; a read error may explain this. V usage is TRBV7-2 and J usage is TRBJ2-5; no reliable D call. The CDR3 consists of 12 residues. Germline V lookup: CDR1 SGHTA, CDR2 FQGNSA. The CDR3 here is CASSLPSRDLSF. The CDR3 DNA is TGTGCCAGCAGCTTACCCAGTAGAGACCTATCCTTC.

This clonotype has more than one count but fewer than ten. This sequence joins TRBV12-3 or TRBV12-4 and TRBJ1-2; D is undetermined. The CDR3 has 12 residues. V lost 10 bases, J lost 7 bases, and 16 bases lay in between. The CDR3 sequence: CATPSGPSGYTF. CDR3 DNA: TGTGCCACTCCGTCCGGCCCCTCTGGCTACACCTTC.

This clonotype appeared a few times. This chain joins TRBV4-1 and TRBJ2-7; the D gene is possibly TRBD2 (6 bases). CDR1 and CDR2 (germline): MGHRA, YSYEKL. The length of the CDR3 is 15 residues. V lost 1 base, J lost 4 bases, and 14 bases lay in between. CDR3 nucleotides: TGCGCCAGCAGCCAAGGCCCGGGACTGGAGTACGAGCAGTACTTC. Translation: CASSQGPGLEYEQYF.

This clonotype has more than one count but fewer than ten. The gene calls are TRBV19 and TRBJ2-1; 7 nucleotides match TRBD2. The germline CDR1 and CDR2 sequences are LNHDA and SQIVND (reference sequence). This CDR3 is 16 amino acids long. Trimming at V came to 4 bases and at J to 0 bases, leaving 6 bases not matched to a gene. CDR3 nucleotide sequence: TGTGCCAGTAGTAGGAAGCGGGAAAGCTCCTACAATGAGCAGTTCTTC. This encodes CASSRKRESSYNEQFF.

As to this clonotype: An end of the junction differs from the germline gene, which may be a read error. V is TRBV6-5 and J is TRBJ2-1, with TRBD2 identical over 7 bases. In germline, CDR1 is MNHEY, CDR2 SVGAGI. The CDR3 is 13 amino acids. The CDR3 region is CASSYSASGRPVF. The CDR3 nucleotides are TGTGCCAGCAGTTACTCGGCTAGCGGCCGTCCGGTCTTC.

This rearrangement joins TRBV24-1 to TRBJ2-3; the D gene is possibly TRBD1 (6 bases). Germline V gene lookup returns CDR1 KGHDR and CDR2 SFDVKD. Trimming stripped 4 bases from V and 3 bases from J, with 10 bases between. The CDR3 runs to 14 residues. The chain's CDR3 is CATSEPGQTDTQYF. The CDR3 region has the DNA TGTGCCACCAGTGAGCCGGGACAAACAGATACGCAGTATTTT.

This chain's CDR3 is CSARKGQLAGGPYNEQFF. Written as DNA, the CDR3 is TGCAGTGCTAGAAAGGGCCAACTAGCGGGGGGACCCTACAATGAGCAGTTCTTC. V is TRBV20-1 and J is TRBJ2-1, with 12 bases aligning to TRBD2. V shed 2 bases, J shed 2 bases, and the junction held 10 bases outside the gene matches. Germline-derived CDR1 and CDR2 are DFQATT and SNEGSKA (reference sequence). CDR3 size: 18 residues.

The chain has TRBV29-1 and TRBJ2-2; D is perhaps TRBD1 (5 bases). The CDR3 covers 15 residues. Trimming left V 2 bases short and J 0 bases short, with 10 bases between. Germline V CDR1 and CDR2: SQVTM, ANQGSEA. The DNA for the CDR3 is TGCAGCGTTGAAACGGCAGGGTCGAACACCGGGGAGCTGTTTTTT. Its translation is CSVETAGSNTGELFF.

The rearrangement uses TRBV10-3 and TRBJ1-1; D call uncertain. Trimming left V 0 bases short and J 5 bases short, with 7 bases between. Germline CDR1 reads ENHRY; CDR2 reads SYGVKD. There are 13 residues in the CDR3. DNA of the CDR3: TGTGCCATCAGTGAGTCGTTTCGGACTGAAGCTTTCTTT. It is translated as CAISESFRTEAFF.

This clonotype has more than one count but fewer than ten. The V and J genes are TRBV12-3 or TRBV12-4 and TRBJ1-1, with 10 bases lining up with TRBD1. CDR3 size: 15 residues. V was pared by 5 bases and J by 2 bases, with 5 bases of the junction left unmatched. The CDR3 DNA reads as TGTGCCAGCAGTCAGGGACAGGGGATAAACACTGAAGCTTTCTTT. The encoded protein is CASSQGQGINTEAFF.

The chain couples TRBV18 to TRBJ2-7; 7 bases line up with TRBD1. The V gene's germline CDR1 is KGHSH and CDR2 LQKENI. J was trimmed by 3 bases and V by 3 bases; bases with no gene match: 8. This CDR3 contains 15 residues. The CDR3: CASSPQGQGVYEQYF. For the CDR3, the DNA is TGTGCCAGCTCACCCCAGGGGCAGGGGGTCTACGAGCAGTACTTC.

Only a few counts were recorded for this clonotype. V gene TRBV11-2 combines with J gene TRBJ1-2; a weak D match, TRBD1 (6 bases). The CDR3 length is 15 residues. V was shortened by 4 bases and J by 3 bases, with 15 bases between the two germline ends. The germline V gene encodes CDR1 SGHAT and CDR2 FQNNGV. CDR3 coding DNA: TGTGCCAGCAGCTCGCCATTAGGGGGGGACTATGGCTACACCTTC. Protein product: CASSSPLGGDYGYTF.

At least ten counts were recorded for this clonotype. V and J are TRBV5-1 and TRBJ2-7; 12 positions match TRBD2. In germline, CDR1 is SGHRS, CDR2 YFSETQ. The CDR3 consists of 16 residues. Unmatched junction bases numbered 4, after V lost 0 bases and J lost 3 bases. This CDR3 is CASSLASGGAIYEQYF. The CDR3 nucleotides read TGCGCCAGCAGCTTGGCTAGCGGGGGGGCGATCTACGAGCAGTACTTC.

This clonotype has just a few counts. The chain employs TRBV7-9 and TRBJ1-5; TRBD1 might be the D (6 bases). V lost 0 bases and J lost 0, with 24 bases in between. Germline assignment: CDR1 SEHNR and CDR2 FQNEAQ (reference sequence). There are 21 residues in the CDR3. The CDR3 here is CASSLALRWGWLQGSNQPQHF. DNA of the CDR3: TGTGCCAGCAGCTTAGCCCTAAGGTGGGGGTGGTTACAGGGTAGCAATCAGCCCCAGCATTTT.

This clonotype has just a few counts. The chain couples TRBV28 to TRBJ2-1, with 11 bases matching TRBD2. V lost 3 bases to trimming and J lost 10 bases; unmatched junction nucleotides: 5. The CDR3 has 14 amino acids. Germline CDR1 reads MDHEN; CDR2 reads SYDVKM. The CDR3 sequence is CASSFVLAGGEQFF. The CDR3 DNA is TGTGCCAGCAGTTTTGTCCTAGCGGGAGGAGAGCAGTTCTTC.

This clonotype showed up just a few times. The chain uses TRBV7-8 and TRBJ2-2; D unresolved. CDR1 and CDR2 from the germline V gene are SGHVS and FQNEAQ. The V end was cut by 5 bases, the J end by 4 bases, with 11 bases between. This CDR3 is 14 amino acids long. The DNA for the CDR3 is TGTGCCAGCAGCGTAGACCCGATCACCGGGGAGCTGTTTTTT. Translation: CASSVDPITGELFF.

For the CDR3, the DNA is TGTGCCAGCTCAGCCAGCGTGTCTGGGGCCAACGTCCTGACTTTC. This gives the protein CASSASVSGANVLTF. This chain links TRBV18 with TRBJ2-6, with unresolved D. The V end was cut by 5 bases, the J end by 1 base, with 9 bases between. The CDR3 is made up of 15 amino acids. Germline CDR1 reads KGHSH; CDR2 reads LQKENI.

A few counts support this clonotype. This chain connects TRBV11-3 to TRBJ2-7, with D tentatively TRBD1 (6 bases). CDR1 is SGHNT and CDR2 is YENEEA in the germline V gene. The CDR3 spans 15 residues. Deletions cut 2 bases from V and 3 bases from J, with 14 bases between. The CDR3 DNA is TGTGCCAGCAGCTTAATAAAGGACAGCTTCTACGAGCAGTACTTC. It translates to CASSLIKDSFYEQYF.

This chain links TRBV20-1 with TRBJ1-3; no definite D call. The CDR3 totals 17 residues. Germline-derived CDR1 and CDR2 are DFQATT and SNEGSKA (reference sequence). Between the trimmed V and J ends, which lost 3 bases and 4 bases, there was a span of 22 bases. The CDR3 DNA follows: TGCAGTGCTAGGGCCCTCGACCGTCACTCTCTGGGAAACACCATATATTTT. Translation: CSARALDRHSLGNTIYF.

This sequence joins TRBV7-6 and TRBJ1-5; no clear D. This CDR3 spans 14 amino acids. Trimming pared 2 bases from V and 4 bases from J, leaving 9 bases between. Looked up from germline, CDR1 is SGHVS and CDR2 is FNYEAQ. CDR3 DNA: TGTGCCAGCAGCTTAAGGTCCGGTAATCAGCCCCAGCATTTT. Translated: CASSLRSGNQPQHF.

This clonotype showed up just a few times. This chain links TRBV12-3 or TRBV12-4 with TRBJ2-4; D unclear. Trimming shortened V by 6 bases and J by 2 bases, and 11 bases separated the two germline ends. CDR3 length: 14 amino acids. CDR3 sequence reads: CASSAGPTKNIQYF. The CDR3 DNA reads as TGTGCCAGCAGCGCCGGACCGACCAAAAACATTCAGTACTTC.

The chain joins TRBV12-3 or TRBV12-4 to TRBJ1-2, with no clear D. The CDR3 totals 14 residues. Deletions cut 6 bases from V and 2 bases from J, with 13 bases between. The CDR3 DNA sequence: TGTGCCAGCAGCTACGGCGAAGTAAACTATGGCTACACCTTC. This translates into CASSYGEVNYGYTF.

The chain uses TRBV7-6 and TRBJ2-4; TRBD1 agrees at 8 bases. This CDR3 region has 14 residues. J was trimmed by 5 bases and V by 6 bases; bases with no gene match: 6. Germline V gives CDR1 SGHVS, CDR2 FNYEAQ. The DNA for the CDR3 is TGTGCCAGCAGATACCCGGACAGGGAAAACATTCAGTACTTC. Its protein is CASRYPDRENIQYF.

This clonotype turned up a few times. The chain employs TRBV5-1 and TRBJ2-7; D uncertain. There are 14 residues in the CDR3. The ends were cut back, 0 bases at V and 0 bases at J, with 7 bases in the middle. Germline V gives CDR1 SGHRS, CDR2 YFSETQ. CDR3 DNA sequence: TGCGCCAGCAGCTTGGTACCAGGCTCCTACGAGCAGTACTTC. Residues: CASSLVPGSYEQYF.

For the CDR3, the DNA is TGTGCCAGCGGTGAAACGGGACCCAATTTTTCTTCCGGGGAGCTGTTTTTT. Translating gives CASGETGPNFSSGELFF. The chain uses TRBV9 and TRBJ2-2; D possibly matches TRBD1 or TRBD2 (5 bases each). CDR1 SGDLS and CDR2 YYNGEE come from the germline V gene. V lost 7 bases and J 6 bases, leaving 25 bases between the germline ends. CDR3 length equals 17 residues.

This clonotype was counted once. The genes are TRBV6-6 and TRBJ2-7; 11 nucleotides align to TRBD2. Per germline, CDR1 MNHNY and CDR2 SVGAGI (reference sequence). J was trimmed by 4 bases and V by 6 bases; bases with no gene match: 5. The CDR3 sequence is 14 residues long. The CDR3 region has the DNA TGTGCCAGCAGAATAGCGGGAGGGCGGTACGAGCAGTACTTC. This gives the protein CASRIAGGRYEQYF.

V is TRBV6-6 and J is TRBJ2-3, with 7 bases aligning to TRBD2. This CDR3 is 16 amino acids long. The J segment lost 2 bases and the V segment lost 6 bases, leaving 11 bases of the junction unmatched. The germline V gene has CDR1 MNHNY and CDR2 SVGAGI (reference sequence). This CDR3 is CASRQLASETTDTQYF. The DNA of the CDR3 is TGTGCCAGCAGACAACTAGCGTCCGAGACCACAGATACGCAGTATTTT.